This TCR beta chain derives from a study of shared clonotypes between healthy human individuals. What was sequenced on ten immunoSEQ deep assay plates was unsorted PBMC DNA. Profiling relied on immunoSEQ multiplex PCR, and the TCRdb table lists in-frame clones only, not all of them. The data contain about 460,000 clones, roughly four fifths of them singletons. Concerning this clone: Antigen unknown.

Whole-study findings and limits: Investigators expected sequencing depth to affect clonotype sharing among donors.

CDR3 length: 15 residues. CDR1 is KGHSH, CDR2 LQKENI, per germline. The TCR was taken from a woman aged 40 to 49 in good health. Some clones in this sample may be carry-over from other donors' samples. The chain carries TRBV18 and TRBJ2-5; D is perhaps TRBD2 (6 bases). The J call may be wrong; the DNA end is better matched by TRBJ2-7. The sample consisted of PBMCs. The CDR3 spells CASSPSGGISYEQYF. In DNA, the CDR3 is TGTGCCAGCTCCCCGTCGGGCGGGATTTCCTACGAGCAGTACTTC.